The 18 T cell receptor beta chains in this list originate from one sample, sequenced in a study of T-cell reconstitution after alpha-beta-depleted transplantation in children. Unique molecular identifiers were used to barcode this TCRbeta library. TCRdb used MiXCR to reprocess the PCR reads, holding one entry per CDR3 protein. In the table there are about 610,000 distinct CDR3 sequences, about 11% of which are singletons. Source: PBMCs from the stem cell graft donor, taken from the stem cell graft. The receptors were gathered from a human donor who donated a stem cell graft to a child with acute myeloid leukemia.

This clonotype was recorded many times. The chain has TRBV7-9 and TRBJ1-1; tentative D call: TRBD1 (5 bases). The CDR3 is made up of 15 amino acids. Looked up from germline, CDR1 is SEHNR and CDR2 is FQNEAQ (reference sequence). The V end was cut by 2 bases, the J end by 9 bases, with 19 bases between. This chain's CDR3 is CASSLNPDMAYQAFF. For the CDR3, the DNA is TGTGCCAGCAGCTTAAATCCGGACATGGCCTACCAAGCTTTCTTT.

This clonotype was seen ten or more times. The chain combines TRBV29-1 with TRBJ2-5, with 7 bases that match TRBD1. The CDR3 length is 15 residues. CDR1 and CDR2 from the germline V gene are SQVTM and ANQGSEA. J lost 1 base, V lost 6 bases, and 11 bases had no gene match. CDR3 DNA sequence: TGCAGCGTCCTAGGGGTAGGGGGCGGCCAAGAGACCCAGTACTTC. Amino acid sequence: CSVLGVGGGQETQYF.

This clonotype was observed a handful of times. The chain links TRBV5-1 to TRBJ1-2; D is undetermined. Germline CDR1 and CDR2: SGHRS and YFSETQ. V was pared by 2 bases and J by 4 bases, with 9 bases between. CDR3 length: 13 amino acids. The CDR3 DNA sequence: TGCGCCAGCAGCTTCCAAAATACCTATGGCTACACCTTC. Translating it yields CASSFQNTYGYTF. Full variable domain (rest looked up from reference TRBV5-1 and TRBJ1-2): KAGVTQTPRYLIKTRGQQVTLSCSPISGHRSVSWYQQTPGQGLQFLFEYFSETQRNKGNFPGRFSGRQFSNSRSEMNVSTLELGDSALYLCASSFQNTYGYTFGSGTRLTVV.

The V and J genes are TRBV28 and TRBJ2-7; 13 bases align to TRBD2. This CDR3 spans 15 amino acids. The V and J ends lost 3 bases and 8 bases, in that order; junction bases with no gene match: 7. Germline values: CDR1 MDHEN, CDR2 SYDVKM. For the CDR3, the DNA is TGTGCCAGCAGTTTTGGGACTAGCGGGATTGAACAGCAGTACTTC. Translation: CASSFGTSGIEQQYF.

The rearrangement links TRBV12-3 or TRBV12-4 to TRBJ2-7, with TRBD2 matching 8 bases. The CDR3 loop spans 14 amino acids. Trimming removed 5 bases from V and 0 bases from J; junction bases left unmatched: 3. The CDR3 region has the DNA TGTGCCAGCAGTCCAGCGGGGGACTCCTACGAGCAGTACTTC. Residues: CASSPAGDSYEQYF.

This chain joins TRBV20-1 and TRBJ2-1; possible D gene TRBD2, 6 bases. Trimming removed 3 bases at V and 6 bases at J, with 21 bases between. The germline V gene encodes CDR1 DFQATT and CDR2 SNEGSKA (reference sequence). The CDR3 covers 16 residues. In DNA, the CDR3 is TGCAGTGCTAGCAATAGGGACGTAAGGAGGGCCAATGAGCAGTTCTTC. Translated: CSASNRDVRRANEQFF.

This clonotype was picked up a small number of times. The chain combines TRBV6-1 with TRBJ1-5; D perhaps matches TRBD1 (6 bases). The V end was cut by 6 bases, the J end by 0 bases, with 12 bases between. Germline V gives CDR1 MNHNS, CDR2 SASEGT. CDR3 length: 15 residues. The CDR3: CASSPQGHSNQPQHF. The CDR3, as DNA: TGTGCCAGCAGCCCACAGGGCCATAGCAATCAGCCCCAGCATTTT.

This clonotype was detected ten times or more. The chain's CDR3 is CSSQTGGEDTQYF. The DNA of the CDR3 is TGCAGCTCGCAGACAGGGGGCGAGGATACGCAGTATTTT. V usage is TRBV29-1 and J usage is TRBJ2-3; 10 bases are shared with TRBD1. This CDR3 has 13 residues. The J segment lost 6 bases and the V segment lost 8 bases, leaving 8 bases of the junction unmatched. Germline V gives CDR1 SQVTM, CDR2 ANQGSEA.

The rearrangement joins TRBV18 to TRBJ2-1, with D perhaps given as TRBD1 or TRBD2 (7 bases each). CDR1 KGHSH and CDR2 LQKENI come from the germline V gene. Between the trimmed V and J ends, which lost 3 bases and 8 bases, there was a span of 14 bases. This CDR3 is built from 14 residues. This CDR3 reads CASSPLSGGDEQFF. In DNA, the CDR3 is TGTGCCAGCTCACCGCTCTCAGGGGGGGATGAGCAGTTCTTC. Full variable domain (missing parts from reference TRBV18 and TRBJ2-1): NAGVMQNPRHLVRRRGQEARLRCSPMKGHSHVYWYRQLPEEGLKFMVYLQKENIIDESGMPKERFSAEFPKEGPSILRIQQVVRGDSAAYFCASSPLSGGDEQFFGPGTRLTVL.

This clonotype occurred many times. The J gene is TRBJ2-7, the V gene TRBV5-1; the D gene is possibly TRBD2 (6 bases). This CDR3 spans 13 amino acids. Trimming took off 5 bases at V and 4 bases at J, with 13 bases between the two ends. Germline V gene sequence: CDR1 SGHRS, CDR2 YFSETQ. The CDR3 nucleotides are TGCGCCAGCAGGGTAGCGGAGGCTTACGAGCAGTACTTC. Translating it yields CASRVAEAYEQYF.

The chain joins TRBV5-1 to TRBJ2-7, with a tentative D call TRBD2 (6 bases). The CDR3 covers 13 residues. CDR1 and CDR2 from the germline V gene are SGHRS and YFSETQ. Trimming shortened V by 4 bases and J by 2 bases, and 10 bases separated the two germline ends. This CDR3 is CASSRGTAYEQYF. For the CDR3, the DNA is TGCGCCAGCAGCCGCGGGACGGCCTACGAGCAGTACTTC.

This clonotype appeared a few times. J is TRBJ2-1 and V is TRBV9, with no clear D. V gave up 1 base and J gave up 0 bases, with 17 bases separating them. The CDR3 spans 18 residues. CDR1 is SGDLS and CDR2 is YYNGEE in the germline V gene. The CDR3 region has the DNA TGTGCCAGCAGCGTACTATTTACTCCCGGTAGCTCCTACAATGAGCAGTTCTTC. This sequence encodes CASSVLFTPGSSYNEQFF. Supplemented by reference TRBV9 and TRBJ2-1, the full variable domain reads DSGVTQTPKHLITATGQRVTLRCSPRSGDLSVYWYQQSLDQGLQFLIQYYNGEERAKGNILERFSAQQFPDLHSELNLSSLELGDSALYFCASSVLFTPGSSYNEQFFGPGTRLTVL.

This clonotype has ten or more counts. This chain links TRBV2 with TRBJ1-2, with D perhaps matching TRBD1 (6 bases). V was cut by 7 bases and J by 4 bases, with 7 bases left in between. Germline CDR1 is SNHLY and CDR2 is FYNNEI. This CDR3 is 11 amino acids long. The CDR3 coding sequence is TGTGCCAGCAAGGGGGTCTATGGCTACACCTTC. Its protein product is CASKGVYGYTF. The full variable domain, its missing parts supplied by reference TRBV2 and TRBJ1-2, is EPEVTQTPSHQVTQMGQEVILRCVPISNHLYFYWYRQILGQKVEFLVSFYNNEISEKSEIFDDQFSVERPDGSNFTLKIRSTKLEDSAMYFCASKGVYGYTFGSGTRLTVV.

The chain links TRBV2 to TRBJ2-3; D might be TRBD1 or TRBD2, each matching 5 bases. Per the germline V gene, CDR1 is SNHLY and CDR2 is FYNNEI. Trimming removed 11 bases from V and 8 bases from J, with 11 bases in between. CDR3 length: 10 amino acids. This chain's CDR3 is CASRGGTQYF. As DNA, the CDR3 is TGTGCCTCCCGTGGGGGTACGCAGTATTTT.

This clonotype was detected a few times. The chain joins TRBV6-5 to TRBJ1-1, with a tentative D call TRBD1 (5 bases). This CDR3 is built from 15 residues. V was shortened by 0 bases and J by 7 bases, with 15 bases between the two germline ends. The V gene's germline CDR1 is MNHEY and CDR2 SVGAGI. The CDR3 loop reads CASSYSQARDGEAFF. The CDR3 DNA reads as TGTGCCAGCAGTTACTCGCAAGCCCGGGACGGTGAAGCTTTCTTT.

The rearrangement joins TRBV29-1 to TRBJ2-1; 7 nucleotides agree with TRBD2. J gave up 7 bases and V 3 bases, and 9 bases lay outside the gene matches. Germline V lookup: CDR1 SQVTM, CDR2 ANQGSEA. This CDR3 region has 14 residues. The CDR3 region is CSVETPREGNEQFF. The CDR3, as DNA: TGCAGCGTTGAGACCCCAAGGGAGGGAAATGAGCAGTTCTTC.

The rearrangement links TRBV11-2 to TRBJ2-1, with 10 bases fitting TRBD2. The CDR3 is 16 amino acids. Germline CDR1 is SGHAT and CDR2 is FQNNGV. J lost 8 bases, V lost 1 base, and 8 bases had no gene match. The CDR3 spells CASSLGHSGRFDEQFF. The CDR3 coding sequence is TGTGCCAGCAGCTTAGGTCATAGCGGGAGGTTCGATGAGCAGTTCTTC.

V usage is TRBV29-1 and J usage is TRBJ2-7; 9 bases align to TRBD1. This CDR3 is built from 13 residues. V shed 3 bases and J 5 bases; nucleotides not matched to a gene: 5. Germline V gene lookup returns CDR1 SQVTM and CDR2 ANQGSEA. CDR3 DNA sequence: TGCAGCGTTGACGCGGGACAGGGCAACGAGCAGTACTTC. The encoded protein is CSVDAGQGNEQYF.